The 18 T cell receptor delta chains given below trace back to one sample, sequenced in a study of gamma-delta chains in newborns, infants, children. TCRdb redid clone calling on the reads using CATT. The sample carries 1,500 to 2,000 delta-chain clones, 0.9% to 1.3% recorded once. Sequencing used blood. These receptors came from a child who was a newborn, infant or young child, either healthy, febrile or measles-vaccinated (not recorded which).

About this clone: The TCRdb protein, from a much larger clone, departs from this DNA's translation at residue 4, likely by read error; the protein shown derives from the DNA. J is TRDJ1 and V is TRDV2; 9 bases are a match to TRDD3. The germline CDR1 and CDR2 sequences are GEAIGNYY and EKD. The CDR3 has 16 amino acids. The DNA for the CDR3 is TGTGCCTGTAACACCTTACTGGGGGACGACACCGATAAACTCATCTTT. Its translation is CACNTLLGDDTDKLIF.

Relative to its sample, this clone is large. This may stem from a read error, because a much larger clone lies one nucleotide away. The rearrangement links TRDV2 to TRDJ1; 7 bases align to TRDD3. The CDR3 has 14 amino acids. The germline gives CDR1 GEAIGNYY, CDR2 EKD. CDR3 residues: CACFLVGEIDKFIF. CDR3 DNA sequence: TGTGCCTGTTTCTTGGTGGGGGAAATCGATAAATTCATCTTT.

With respect to this clone: Only one base separates this from a far larger clonotype, so it likely reflects a read error. Other DNA sequences from this sample encode an identical CDR3 as well. The rearrangement links TRDV2 to TRDJ1; D is perhaps TRDD3 (6 bases). Looked up from germline, CDR1 is GEAIGNYY and CDR2 is EKD. Trimming removed 4 bases from V and 0 bases from J, with 20 bases in between. The CDR3 length is 17 residues. This chain's CDR3 is CACEGLGVKRDTDKLIF. The CDR3 DNA follows: TGTGCCTGTGAAGGATTGGGGGTAAAGCGGGACACCGATAAACTCATCTTT.

Only a few counts were recorded for this clone. This likely stems from a read error, as it lies one base from a far larger clone. The sample holds other DNA sequences that translate to the same CDR3. DNA of the CDR3: TGTGCCTGTGACAATACTGGGGGATATTCCTGGGACACCCGACAGATGTTTTTC. Protein: CACDNTGGYSWDTRQMFF. The rearrangement joins TRDV2 to TRDJ3, with 11 bases lining up with TRDD3. Germline V CDR1 and CDR2: GEAIGNYY, EKD. With V trimmed by 2 bases and J by 1 base, 3 bases remained unmatched. This CDR3 is 18 amino acids long.

Of note for this clone: TCRdb shows a much larger clone's protein in place of this DNA's translation, and the two differ at residue 6, likely through a read error; the protein shown is translated from the DNA. The chain employs TRDV2 and TRDJ3; 10 bases map to TRDD3. CDR1 and CDR2 from the germline V gene are GEAIGNYY and EKD. The CDR3 is made up of 18 amino acids. Unmatched junction bases numbered 3, after V lost 2 bases and J lost 0 bases. The CDR3 sequence is CACDNSGGYSWDTRQMFF. In DNA form, the CDR3 reads TGTGCCTGTGACAATTCTGGGGGATACTCCTGGGACACCCGACAGATGTTTTTC.

This clone has more than one count but fewer than ten. The rearrangement joins TRDV2 to TRDJ3, with 12 bases matching TRDD3. CDR3 size: 19 residues. V gave up 2 bases and J gave up 1 base; unmatched junction bases: 5. The germline CDR1 and CDR2 sequences are GEAIGNYY and EKD. The CDR3: CACDSLGDTLSWDTRQMFF. As DNA, the CDR3 is TGTGCCTGTGACAGTCTGGGGGATACGCTATCCTGGGACACCCGACAGATGTTTTTC.

With regard to this clone: A far larger clone is one nucleotide away, so this likely arose from a read error. Other DNA variants within this sample encode the same CDR3. The V and J genes are TRDV1 and TRDJ1, with 13 bases lining up with TRDD3. Germline V gene sequence: CDR1 TSWWSYY, CDR2 QGS. Trimming removed 1 base from V and 0 bases from J; junction bases left unmatched: 14. The length of the CDR3 is 21 residues. CDR3 residues: CALGERGPYWGIRCYTDKLIF. CDR3 bases: TGTGCTCTTGGGGAACGGGGACCATACTGGGGGATACGATGCTACACCGATAAACTCATCTTT.

As regards this clone: A far more abundant clone sits one base away, making this likely a read error. The identical CDR3 is also encoded by other nucleotide sequences in the sample. The chain employs TRDV2 and TRDJ1; D is unclear. Germline CDR1 GEAIGNYY, CDR2 EKD. This CDR3 comprises 16 residues. The CDR3 region has the DNA TGTGCCTGTGACCAAGTTAGCCGGACGGACACCGACAAACTCATCTTT. Its protein product is CACDQVSRTDTDKLIF.

With regard to this clone: TCRdb attributes to this sequence the protein of a much larger clone, which differs from the DNA translation at residue 14; a read error is likely, and the protein displayed is translated from the DNA. The rearrangement links TRDV1 to TRDJ3; possible D gene TRDD3, 6 bases. The CDR3 spans 20 residues. Germline loops: CDR1 TSWWSYY, CDR2 QGS. The chain's CDR3 is CALGDDGGWGSSWNTRQMFF. CDR3 DNA: TGTGCTCTTGGGGACGACGGGGGTTGGGGATCCTCCTGGAACACCCGACAGATGTTTTTC.

This clone was seen a handful of times. A far larger clone is a single base away, which makes a read error likely. The sample carries other DNA sequences with the same CDR3. The chain carries TRDV2 and TRDJ1; 9 nucleotides agree with TRDD3. There are 16 residues in the CDR3. Germline-derived CDR1 and CDR2 are GEAIGNYY and EKD. CDR3 loop: CACDTLLGDDTDKLIF. As DNA, the CDR3 is TGTGCCTGTGACACCTTACTGGGGGACGACACCGATAAACTCATCTTC.

By frequency in the sample, this clone is medium-sized. A much larger clonotype is one base distant, so this may be a read error. V is TRDV2 and J is TRDJ3, with D perhaps matching TRDD3 (5 bases). V was trimmed by 0 bases and J by 5 bases, leaving 16 bases between them. This CDR3 comprises 18 residues. The germline CDR1 and CDR2 sequences are GEAIGNYY and EKD. CDR3 region: CACDTVMGRSRDTRQMFF. The CDR3 DNA is TGTGCCTGTGACACCGTGATGGGGAGATCCCGGGACACCCGACAGATGTTTTTC.

This clone was seen a few times. TCRdb's listed protein matches a much larger clone and diverges from this DNA's translation at residue 7, likely through a read error; the protein shown comes from the DNA. V gene TRDV2 combines with J gene TRDJ3, with a weak D call TRDD3 (5 bases). This CDR3 is built from 20 residues. CDR1 GEAIGNYY and CDR2 EKD come from the germline V gene. The CDR3 DNA sequence: TGTGCCTGTGACACCGGCCGGGGCCAACCTAGCTCCTGGGACACCCGACAAATGTTTTTC. Translating gives CACDTGRGQPSSWDTRQMFF.

Of note for this clone: Given a far larger clone just one base away, this is likely a sequencing read error. The sample contains more than one DNA sequence encoding this CDR3. The chain couples TRDV2 to TRDJ3, with D possibly TRDD3 on 6 matching bases. Germline V gene lookup returns CDR1 GEAIGNYY and CDR2 EKD. CDR3 length: 17 amino acids. The CDR3 loop reads CACDTVLGSWDTRQMFF. The CDR3, as DNA: TGTGCCTGTGACACCGTACTGGGCTCCTGGGACACTCGACAGATGTTTTTC.

There are a few counts of this clone. The protein TCRdb lists belongs to a much larger clone and differs from this DNA's translation at residue 7, which points to a read error; the protein shown is made from the DNA. The chain recombines TRDV2 with TRDJ2; perhaps TRDD3 as D (6 bases). Germline CDR1 is GEAIGNYY and CDR2 is EKD. V lost 3 bases, J lost 6 bases, and 16 bases lay in between. This CDR3 is built from 15 residues. The CDR3 sequence is CACDSLQPGAAQLFF. Written as DNA, the CDR3 is TGTGCCTGTGACTCGCTCCAACCTGGGGCAGCACAACTCTTCTTT.

This clone was counted ten times or more. The protein given by TCRdb reflects a much larger clone and differs at residue 11 from this DNA's translation, likely from a read error; the protein shown is the DNA's translation. The chain has TRDV2 and TRDJ1; 8 nucleotides match TRDD3. Losses at the gene ends were 3 bases for V and 0 bases for J; bases not matched to a gene: 11. This CDR3 region has 17 residues. Germline V lookup: CDR1 GEAIGNYY, CDR2 EKD. This CDR3 reads CACDEVLGAPHTDKLIF. As DNA, the CDR3 is TGTGCCTGTGACGAAGTACTGGGGGCCCCGCACACCGATAAACTCATCTTT.

This clone was detected a few times. A far larger clone is one nucleotide away, so this likely arose from a read error. This sample includes further DNA sequences coding for the same CDR3. V usage is TRDV2 and J usage is TRDJ3; maybe TRDD3 (5 bases). The CDR3 spans 17 residues. Between the trimmed V and J ends, which lost 0 bases and 0 bases, there was a span of 8 bases. In germline, CDR1 is GEAIGNYY, CDR2 EKD. CDR3 amino acids: CACDTVLGSWDTRQMFF. The CDR3 DNA follows: TGTGCCTGTGACACCGTGCTGGGCTCCTGGGACACCCGACAGATGTTTTTC.

This clone has a handful of counts. A read error likely explains why the TCRdb protein, taken from a much larger clone, differs from this DNA's translation at residue 4; the protein shown is translated from the DNA. This chain links TRDV2 with TRDJ3; 8 bases match TRDD3. Germline V gives CDR1 GEAIGNYY, CDR2 EKD. This CDR3 is built from 20 residues. The CDR3 nucleotides are TGTGCCTGTAACACCCTCTTACTGGGGGCTAGCTCCTGGGACACCCGACAGATGTTTTTC. Its translation is CACNTLLLGASSWDTRQMFF.

As for this clone: TCRdb's entry gives the protein of a much larger clone, which mismatches this DNA's translation at residue 9, likely from a read error; the protein reported here is translated from the DNA. The J gene is TRDJ2, the V gene TRDV2; a possible D gene is TRDD2 (6 bases). CDR3 length equals 15 residues. Germline V gene data show CDR1 as GEAIGNYY and CDR2 as EKD. V lost 3 bases and J lost 6, with 16 bases in between. This chain's CDR3 is CACDSLLPEAAQLFF. The CDR3 nucleotides read TGTGCCTGTGACTCGCTCCTACCTGAGGCAGCACAACTCTTCTTT.